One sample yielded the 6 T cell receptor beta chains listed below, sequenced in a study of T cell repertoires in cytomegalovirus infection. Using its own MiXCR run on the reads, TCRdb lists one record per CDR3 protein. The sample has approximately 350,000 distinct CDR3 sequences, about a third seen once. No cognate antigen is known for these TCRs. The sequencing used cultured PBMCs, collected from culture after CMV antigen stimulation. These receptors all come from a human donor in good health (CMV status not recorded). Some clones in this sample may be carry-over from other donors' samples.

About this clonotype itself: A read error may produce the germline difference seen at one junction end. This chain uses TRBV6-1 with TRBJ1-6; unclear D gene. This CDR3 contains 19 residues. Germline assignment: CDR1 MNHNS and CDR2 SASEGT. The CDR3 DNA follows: TGTGCCAGCAGAAGAAGCACTTCTTCTAGGGCTTCCTCTAATTCACCCCTCCACTTT. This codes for CASRRSTSSRASSNSPLHF.

The CDR3 region is CASSLQGGEQYV. The CDR3 region has the DNA TGTGCCAGCAGCTTACAGGGAGGCGAGCAGTACGTC. The chain employs TRBV7-2 and TRBJ2-7; D might be TRBD2 (6 bases). The CDR3 has 12 residues. The germline V gene has CDR1 SGHTA and CDR2 FQGNSA. The V end was cut by 2 bases, the J end by 6 bases, with 8 bases between.

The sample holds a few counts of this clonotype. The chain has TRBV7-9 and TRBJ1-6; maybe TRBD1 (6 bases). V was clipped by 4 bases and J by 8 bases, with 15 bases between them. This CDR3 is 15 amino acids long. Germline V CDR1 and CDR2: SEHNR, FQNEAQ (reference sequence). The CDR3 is CASSSWTEHDSPLHF. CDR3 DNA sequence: TGTGCCAGCAGCTCATGGACAGAACACGATTCACCCCTCCACTTT.

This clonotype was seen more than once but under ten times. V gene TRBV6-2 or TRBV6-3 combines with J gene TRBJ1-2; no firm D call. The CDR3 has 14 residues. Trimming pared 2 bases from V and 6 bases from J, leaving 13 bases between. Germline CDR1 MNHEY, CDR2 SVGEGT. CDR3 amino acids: CASSYGPTKDGYTF. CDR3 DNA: TGTGCCAGCAGTTACGGACCCACAAAGGATGGCTACACCTTC.

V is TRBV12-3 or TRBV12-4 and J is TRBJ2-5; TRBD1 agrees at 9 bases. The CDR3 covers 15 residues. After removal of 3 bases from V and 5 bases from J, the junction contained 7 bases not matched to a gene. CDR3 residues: CASSFVQGARETQYF. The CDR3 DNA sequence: TGTGCCAGCAGTTTCGTACAGGGGGCACGGGAGACCCAGTACTTC.

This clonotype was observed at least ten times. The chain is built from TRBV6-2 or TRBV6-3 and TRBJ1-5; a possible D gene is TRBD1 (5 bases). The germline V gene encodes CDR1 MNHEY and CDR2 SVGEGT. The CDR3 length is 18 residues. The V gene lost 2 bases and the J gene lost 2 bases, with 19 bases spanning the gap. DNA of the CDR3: TGTGCCAGCAGTTACCGACCCGGGACGGGGTCGGGCAATCAGCCCCAGCATTTT. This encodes CASSYRPGTGSGNQPQHF.